The sequence of this T cell receptor (beta chain) was determined in a study of sequential checkpoint blockade in melanoma. Study-level information: Patients were randomized 1:1 to nivolumab-then-ipilimumab or ipilimumab-then-nivolumab first-line. Roughly 22 patients had tumor biopsies before treatment and at week 13. DNA from 91 pretreatment tumor samples underwent TCRβ immunosequencing.

Germline V gene lookup returns CDR1 LNHNV and CDR2 YYDKDF (reference sequence). This CDR3 contains 15 residues. The V end lost 0 bases, the J end lost 0 bases, and 6 bases lay between the germline ends. Treatment specified: randomized to nivolumab then ipilimumab (arm A) or the reverse (arm B). Patients had received no earlier DNA-damaging chemotherapy. This clone was counted between two and nine times. Using immunoSEQ multiplex PCR, the repertoire was profiled, and TCRdb retains in-frame clones only, with some absent. The sample contains tens of thousands of clones, 27% of which appear only once. The chain uses TRBV15 and TRBJ2-1; D remains unclear. Sequences were derived from tumor tissue (inferred from file names), sampled from a patient given nivolumab and ipilimumab in sequence. This receptor was identified in a human donor with melanoma. CDR3 nucleotide sequence: TGTGCCACCAGCAGAGAACCCGGCTCCTACAATGAGCAGTTCTTC. Amino acids: CATSREPGSYNEQFF.